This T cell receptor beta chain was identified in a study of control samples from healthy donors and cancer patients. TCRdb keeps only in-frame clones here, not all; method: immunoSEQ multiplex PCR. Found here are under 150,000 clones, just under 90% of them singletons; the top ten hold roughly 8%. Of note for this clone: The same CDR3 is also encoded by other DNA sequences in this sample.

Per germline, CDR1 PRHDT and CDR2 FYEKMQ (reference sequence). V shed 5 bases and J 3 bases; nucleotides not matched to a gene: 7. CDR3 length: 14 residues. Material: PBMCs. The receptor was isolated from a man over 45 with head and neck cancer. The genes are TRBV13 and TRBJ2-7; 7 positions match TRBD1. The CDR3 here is CASSPRRGLYEQYF. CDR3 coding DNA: TGTGCCAGCAGCCCCCGAAGGGGGCTCTACGAGCAGTACTTC.